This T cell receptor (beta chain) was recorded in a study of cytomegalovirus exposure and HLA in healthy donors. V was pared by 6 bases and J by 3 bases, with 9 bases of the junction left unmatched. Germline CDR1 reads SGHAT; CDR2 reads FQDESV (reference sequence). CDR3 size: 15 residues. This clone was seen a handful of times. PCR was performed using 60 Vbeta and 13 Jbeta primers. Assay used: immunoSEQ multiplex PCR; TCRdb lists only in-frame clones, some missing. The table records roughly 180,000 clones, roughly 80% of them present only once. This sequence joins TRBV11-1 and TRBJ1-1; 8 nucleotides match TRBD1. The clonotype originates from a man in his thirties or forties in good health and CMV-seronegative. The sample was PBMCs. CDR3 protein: CASRPTGGGYTEAFF. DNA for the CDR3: TGTGCCAGCAGGCCTACAGGGGGAGGGTACACTGAAGCTTTCTTT.